These 22 T cell receptor beta chains came from one sample sequenced in a study of blood T cell repertoires in COVID-19. Data came from immunoSEQ multiplex PCR; TCRdb stores just in-frame clones and leaves some out. The sample has 340,000 or so clones, around 87% seen once; the top ten hold 1%. The sample taken for sequencing was peripheral blood. These receptor sequences come from a middle-aged man with active or convalescent COVID-19.

The table lists this clone with a few counts. The chain uses TRBV24-1 and TRBJ2-7; 7 bases align to TRBD2. V was clipped by 0 bases and J by 1 base; unmatched bases: 26. Germline V lookup: CDR1 KGHDR, CDR2 SFDVKD. The CDR3 is 23 residues long. CDR3 DNA: TGTGCCACCAGTGATTTGAGTTCTTTCCCGGGACTAACCTCACCTGAAGGTTCCTACGAGCAGTACTTC. Encoded protein: CATSDLSSFPGLTSPEGSYEQYF.

The genes are TRBV3-1 (or the pseudogene TRBV3-2) and TRBJ1-1; a possible D gene is TRBD1 (6 bases). The CDR3 has 15 amino acids. Germline CDR1 LGHDT, CDR2 YNNKEL (reference sequence). V lost 4 bases and J lost 1, with 13 bases in between. The CDR3 spells CASSPRTGQNTEAFF. The CDR3 coding sequence is TGTGCCAGCAGCCCAAGAACAGGGCAGAACACTGAAGCTTTCTTT.

This clone was seen only once. This sequence joins TRBV19 and TRBJ1-4; maybe TRBD1 (5 bases). The CDR3 consists of 11 residues. V was shortened by 6 bases and J by 8 bases, with 7 bases between the two germline ends. Germline lookup yields CDR1 LNHDA and CDR2 SQIVND (reference sequence). CDR3 protein: CASSRQEKLFF. DNA of the CDR3: TGTGCCAGTAGCCGACAGGAAAAACTGTTTTTT.

The chain carries TRBV30 and TRBJ1-6; 7 bases are shared with TRBD1. In germline, CDR1 is GTSNPN, CDR2 SVGIG (reference sequence). V lost 3 bases to trimming and J lost 4 bases; unmatched junction nucleotides: 3. The CDR3 extends over 14 amino acids. The CDR3 here is CAWSPTGYNSPLHF. The DNA for the CDR3 is TGTGCCTGGAGCCCGACAGGGTATAATTCACCCCTCCACTTT.

CDR3 amino acids: CATSPQGVGQPQHF. CDR3 nucleotides: TGTGCCACCAGTCCACAGGGGGTAGGGCAGCCCCAGCATTTT. The chain joins TRBV24-1 to TRBJ1-5; 8 nucleotides match TRBD1. Unmatched junction bases numbered 7, after V lost 6 bases and J lost 7 bases. Germline V CDR1 and CDR2: KGHDR, SFDVKD. This CDR3 region has 14 residues.

The chain couples TRBV3-1 (or the pseudogene TRBV3-2) to TRBJ1-6, with no clear D. V was clipped by 3 bases and J by 10 bases, with 13 bases between them. CDR1 is LGHDT and CDR2 is YNNKEL in the germline V gene (reference sequence). The CDR3 has 14 amino acids. The DNA of the CDR3 is TGTGCCAGCAGCCAGCTAGGCCCCCGGTCACCCCTCCACTTT. It translates to CASSQLGPRSPLHF.

This clone was observed a single time. This sequence joins TRBV18 and TRBJ1-1, with a possible D match to TRBD1 (5 bases). V lost 3 bases to trimming and J lost 0 bases, with 17 bases between them. The CDR3 has 17 amino acids. Per the germline V gene, CDR1 is KGHSH and CDR2 is LQKENI. CDR3 protein: CASSPLAGEYMNTEAFF. CDR3 DNA: TGTGCCAGCTCACCCCTGGCGGGGGAATACATGAACACTGAAGCTTTCTTT. The whole variable domain, remainder taken from reference TRBV18 and TRBJ1-1, is NAGVMQNPRHLVRRRGQEARLRCSPMKGHSHVYWYRQLPEEGLKFMVYLQKENIIDESGMPKERFSAEFPKEGPSILRIQQVVRGDSAAYFCASSPLAGEYMNTEAFFGQGTRLTVV.

The genes are TRBV5-4 and TRBJ1-4, with TRBD1 identical over 8 bases. The germline V gene has CDR1 SGHNT and CDR2 YYREEE (reference sequence). This CDR3 has 14 residues. V was pared by 0 bases and J by 9 bases, with 4 bases of the junction left unmatched. The CDR3 is CASSLEGTGQKLFF. The CDR3 DNA follows: TGTGCCAGCAGCTTGGAAGGGACAGGCCAAAAACTGTTTTTT.

The rearrangement links TRBV6-5 to TRBJ1-2; 7 nucleotides match TRBD1. Losses at the gene ends were 6 bases for V and 5 bases for J; bases not matched to a gene: 3. The CDR3 is 12 amino acids. CDR1 MNHEY and CDR2 SVGAGI come from the germline V gene. The CDR3 is CASSDRVYGYTF. The CDR3 region has the DNA TGTGCCAGCAGCGACAGGGTATATGGCTACACCTTC.

The gene calls are TRBV28 and TRBJ1-6; D not resolved. CDR1 is MDHEN, CDR2 SYDVKM, per germline. Between the trimmed V and J ends, which lost 7 bases and 9 bases, there was a span of 10 bases. The CDR3 loop spans 12 amino acids. CDR3 residues: CASITSGSPLHF. CDR3 nucleotide sequence: TGTGCCAGCATAACCTCCGGTTCACCCCTCCACTTT.

The J gene is TRBJ1-2, the V gene TRBV7-9; TRBD1 is a possible D gene (6 bases). Trimming stripped 3 bases from V and 8 bases from J, with 22 bases between. CDR1 SEHNR and CDR2 FQNEAQ come from the germline V gene (reference sequence). The CDR3 loop spans 16 amino acids. The CDR3 region is CASSFSWDIGAKGYTF. In nucleotides, the CDR3 is TGTGCCAGCAGCTTTAGCTGGGACATCGGGGCGAAAGGCTACACCTTC.

The V gene is TRBV29-1, the J gene TRBJ1-4; D uncertain. Trimming stripped 1 base from V and 5 bases from J, with 11 bases between. The CDR3 covers 14 residues. Germline CDR1 reads SQVTM; CDR2 reads ANQGSEA. CDR3 nucleotides: TGCAGCGTTGAAGGTATATCGGGGAATGAAAAACTGTTTTTT. Its protein product is CSVEGISGNEKLFF.

The chain carries TRBV18 and TRBJ1-2, with D possibly being TRBD1 (5 bases). Deletions cut 1 base from V and 5 bases from J, with 11 bases between. Germline loops: CDR1 KGHSH, CDR2 LQKENI. CDR3 length: 14 amino acids. This CDR3 is CASSPQGLGYGYTF. The CDR3 nucleotides read TGTGCCAGCTCACCACAGGGACTGGGGTATGGCTACACCTTC. The full variable domain, in which reference TRBV18 and TRBJ1-2 provide the parts outside the CDR3, is NAGVMQNPRHLVRRRGQEARLRCSPMKGHSHVYWYRQLPEEGLKFMVYLQKENIIDESGMPKERFSAEFPKEGPSILRIQQVVRGDSAAYFCASSPQGLGYGYTFGSGTRLTVV.

The rearrangement links TRBV18 to TRBJ2-7, with D possibly being TRBD2 (5 bases). The CDR3 loop spans 14 amino acids. The germline gives CDR1 KGHSH, CDR2 LQKENI. V lost 3 bases and J lost 2, with 11 bases in between. CDR3 sequence reads: CASSPGRETYEQYF. For the CDR3, the DNA is TGTGCCAGCTCACCGGGTAGGGAGACCTACGAGCAGTACTTC.

This chain connects TRBV2 to TRBJ1-1, with no clear D. The CDR3 sequence is 12 residues long. Deletions cut 10 bases from V and 1 base from J, with 10 bases between. CDR1 SNHLY and CDR2 FYNNEI come from the germline V gene. CDR3 sequence reads: CATGFGNTEAFF. The CDR3 DNA sequence: TGTGCCACCGGTTTTGGGAACACTGAAGCTTTCTTT.

The CDR3 sequence is CASSRTSADIQYF. The CDR3 DNA reads as TGTGCCAGCAGCCGGACTAGTGCGGACATTCAGTACTTC. The chain employs TRBV7-3 and TRBJ2-4; 7 bases align to TRBD2. This CDR3 comprises 13 residues. The ends lost 5 bases at V and 8 bases at J; junction bases unmatched: 6. CDR1 is SGHTA and CDR2 is FQGTGA in the germline V gene.

This clone has just a few counts. The gene calls are TRBV7-8 and TRBJ2-1; 7 nucleotides align to TRBD1. V shed 4 bases, J shed 4 bases, and the junction held 7 bases outside the gene matches. Germline V lookup: CDR1 SGHVS, CDR2 FQNEAQ. The CDR3 covers 15 residues. DNA of the CDR3: TGTGCCAGCAGCTCCCACGGGACAGCTTACAATGAGCAGTTCTTC. Translation: CASSSHGTAYNEQFF.

The V gene is TRBV27, the J gene TRBJ1-4; 7 bases are shared with TRBD1. Germline CDR1 is MNHEY and CDR2 is SMNVEV (reference sequence). The CDR3 extends over 15 amino acids. J lost 0 bases, V lost 5 bases, and 3 bases had no gene match. CDR3 loop: CASSGTDATNEKLFF. The CDR3 DNA follows: TGTGCCAGCAGTGGGACAGATGCAACTAATGAAAAACTGTTTTTT.

Only one count was recorded for this clone. The chain employs TRBV29-1 and TRBJ2-7; 9 nucleotides align to TRBD1. The V segment lost 7 bases and the J segment 6 bases; nucleotides outside the gene matches: 10. Germline CDR1 is SQVTM and CDR2 is ANQGSEA. There are 13 residues in the CDR3. CDR3 bases: TGCAGCGCCGGGGAAGGGACAGGGAGCGAGCAGTACTTC. Amino acid sequence: CSAGEGTGSEQYF.

The V gene is TRBV6-1, the J gene TRBJ1-2; D possibly corresponds to TRBD1 (5 bases). The germline CDR1 and CDR2 sequences are MNHNS and SASEGT. The CDR3 covers 15 residues. Trimming left V 1 base short and J 2 bases short, with 11 bases between. CDR3 DNA sequence: TGTGCCAGCAGTGAAGTCGACAGAGAGAACTATGGCTACACCTTC. Its translation is CASSEVDRENYGYTF.

The chain combines TRBV27 with TRBJ1-5; unclear D gene. The V end was cut by 9 bases, the J end by 0 bases, with 21 bases between. CDR1 is MNHEY and CDR2 is SMNVEV in the germline V gene (reference sequence). The CDR3 has 17 amino acids. The CDR3 region has the DNA TGTGCCAGACCCACCTCGACGGGGAACCATAGCAATCAGCCCCAGCATTTT. This translates into CARPTSTGNHSNQPQHF.

The chain links TRBV6-6 to TRBJ2-7; TRBD1 matches at 9 bases. V dropped 6 bases and J dropped 5; count of bases not matched to a gene: 8. The CDR3 sequence is 14 residues long. Germline assignment: CDR1 MNHNY and CDR2 SVGAGI (reference sequence). CDR3 DNA: TGTGCCAGCAGGAGGGGGACAGGGTCCCACGAGCAGTACTTC. Protein: CASRRGTGSHEQYF.